The 21 T cell receptor beta chains in this list originate from one sample, sequenced in a study of siplizumab effects on memory and regulatory T cells. The table came from immunoSEQ multiplex PCR; TCRdb's copy has only in-frame clones and leaves some out. The sample has around 72,000 clones, about 90% seen once. The sample taken for sequencing was CD8+ T cells sorted from blood. The receptor source for this set is a human donor in good health.

The rearrangement uses TRBV4-1 and TRBJ1-1, with D unresolved. Germline V CDR1 and CDR2: MGHRA, YSYEKL. The CDR3 spans 15 residues. The ends were cut back, 0 bases at V and 2 bases at J, with 10 bases in the middle. The CDR3 protein is CASSQEQALNTEAFF. The CDR3 DNA reads as TGCGCCAGCAGCCAAGAGCAAGCCTTAAACACTGAAGCTTTCTTT.

The J gene is TRBJ2-5, the V gene TRBV19, with unresolved D. V gave up 3 bases and J gave up 1 base, with 6 bases separating them. This CDR3 has 13 residues. CDR1 and CDR2 (germline): LNHDA, SQIVND (reference sequence). The CDR3 sequence: CASSMWIQETQYF. In DNA form, the CDR3 reads TGTGCCAGTAGTATGTGGATCCAAGAGACCCAGTACTTC.

The V and J genes are TRBV5-6 and TRBJ2-7, with D possibly being TRBD2 (6 bases). The V gene's germline CDR1 is SGHDT and CDR2 YYEEEE. V was trimmed by 4 bases and J by 2 bases, leaving 16 bases between them. This CDR3 has 15 residues. CDR3 protein: CASSGDWGDPYEQYF. Here the CDR3 DNA reads TGTGCCAGCAGCGGGGACTGGGGGGACCCCTACGAGCAGTACTTC.

The rearrangement joins TRBV25-1 to TRBJ2-5; D remains unclear. This CDR3 comprises 14 residues. CDR1 MGHDK and CDR2 SYGVNS come from the germline V gene. V dropped 4 bases and J dropped 1 base, with 10 bases sitting between them. As DNA, the CDR3 is TGTGCCAGCAGTGGACCGGGCCGCCAAGAGACCCAGTACTTC. Its protein is CASSGPGRQETQYF.

V and J are TRBV5-4 and TRBJ1-3, with a weak D call TRBD1 (6 bases). V dropped 2 bases and J dropped 0 bases, with 18 bases sitting between them. Germline CDR1 and CDR2: SGHNT and YYREEE (reference sequence). The CDR3 loop spans 18 amino acids. The CDR3 protein is CASSLVGQLSDSGNTIYF. In DNA form, the CDR3 reads TGTGCCAGCAGCTTAGTTGGACAGCTCTCCGACTCTGGAAACACCATATATTTT.

This chain uses TRBV7-3 with TRBJ2-3; D call uncertain. The V and J ends lost 8 bases and 4 bases respectively, with 13 bases between them. The CDR3 contains 13 residues. The germline V gene has CDR1 SGHTA and CDR2 FQGTGA. CDR3 in DNA: TGTGCCAGCCAGATTTCGCCGGCAGATACGCAGTATTTT. As protein: CASQISPADTQYF.

This clone has a single count. The V gene is TRBV12-5, the J gene TRBJ2-5; 11 positions agree with TRBD2. CDR1 and CDR2 (germline): LGHNT, FRNRAP. The CDR3 loop spans 15 amino acids. V gave up 4 bases and J gave up 5 bases; unmatched junction bases: 6. Written as DNA, the CDR3 is TGTGCTAGTGGTTGGCTAGCGGGAGGTTGGGAGACCCAGTACTTC. Its translation: CASGWLAGGWETQYF.

This clone was recorded only once. V is TRBV5-6 and J is TRBJ1-1; no definite D call. There are 13 residues in the CDR3. Germline lookup yields CDR1 SGHDT and CDR2 YYEEEE. Deletions cut 0 bases from V and 3 bases from J, with 6 bases between. The CDR3 spells CASSLAQDTEAFF. The CDR3 nucleotides are TGTGCCAGCAGCTTGGCCCAGGACACTGAAGCTTTCTTT.

V is TRBV9 and J is TRBJ1-2, with a possible D match to TRBD1 (6 bases). CDR3 length equals 15 residues. V lost 3 bases and J 4 bases, leaving 16 bases between the germline ends. The germline V gene encodes CDR1 SGDLS and CDR2 YYNGEE. The CDR3 is CASSGTGKWIYGYTF. The CDR3 DNA is TGTGCCAGCAGCGGCACAGGGAAATGGATCTATGGCTACACCTTC.

Only one count was recorded for this clone. CDR3 coding DNA: TGTGCTAGTGGTTTGGTAGGGGGAGCCTACGAGCAGTACTTC. This encodes CASGLVGGAYEQYF. The chain uses TRBV12-5 and TRBJ2-7, with D possibly TRBD1 on 6 matching bases. V was cut by 0 bases and J by 2 bases, with 8 bases left in between. Germline V gives CDR1 LGHNT, CDR2 FRNRAP. The CDR3 totals 14 residues. Based on the CDR3 plus reference TRBV12-5 and TRBJ2-7, the full variable domain is DARVTQTPRHKVTEMGQEVTMRCQPILGHNTVFWYRQTMMQGLELLAYFRNRAPLDDSGMPKDRFSAEMPDATLATLKIQPSEPRDSAVYFCASGLVGGAYEQYFGPGTRLTVT.

The chain uses TRBV6-5 and TRBJ2-2, with unresolved D. The CDR3 totals 12 residues. Germline loops: CDR1 MNHEY, CDR2 SVGAGI. The ends were cut back, 3 bases at V and 8 bases at J, with 7 bases in the middle. The DNA for the CDR3 is TGTGCCAGCAGTTATAATGTTGGGGAGCTGTTTTTT. Its translation is CASSYNVGELFF.

This clone came up once. The chain combines TRBV5-6 with TRBJ2-1, with D unresolved. The germline V and J ends were trimmed by 8 bases and 4 bases, with 13 bases remaining between them. The length of the CDR3 is 13 residues. The V gene's germline CDR1 is SGHDT and CDR2 YYEEEE. The CDR3 reads CASTGPPYNEQFF. CDR3 DNA sequence: TGTGCCAGTACTGGGCCCCCATACAATGAGCAGTTCTTC.

The J gene is TRBJ1-1, the V gene TRBV19, with D unresolved. The CDR3 runs to 14 residues. Germline V gene data show CDR1 as LNHDA and CDR2 as SQIVND (reference sequence). V dropped 3 bases and J dropped 5 bases, with 13 bases sitting between them. The CDR3 is CASSIKAGNTEAFF. Written as DNA, the CDR3 is TGTGCCAGTAGTATTAAGGCGGGGAATACTGAAGCTTTCTTT.

V gene TRBV5-5 combines with J gene TRBJ2-1; 8 bases line up with TRBD1. The length of the CDR3 is 15 residues. Germline CDR1 and CDR2: SGHKS and YYEKEE (reference sequence). Trimming cost V 1 base and J 9 bases; bases outside gene matches: 9. The CDR3 bases are TGTGCCAGCAGCTTGAGACCTCAGGGGGCCGGTGAGCAGTTCTTC. It specifies CASSLRPQGAGEQFF.

This chain connects TRBV29-1 to TRBJ2-2; weak D call: TRBD1 (6 bases). Looked up from germline, CDR1 is SQVTM and CDR2 is ANQGSEA. This CDR3 region has 14 residues. Trimming pared 1 base from V and 6 bases from J, leaving 12 bases between. Written as DNA, the CDR3 is TGCAGCGTTGAAGTAGCAGGGGATCCCGGGGAGCTGTTTTTT. It yields the protein CSVEVAGDPGELFF.

The gene calls are TRBV10-3 and TRBJ2-3, with unresolved D. Germline lookup yields CDR1 ENHRY and CDR2 SYGVKD. The CDR3 length is 17 residues. V was shortened by 2 bases and J by 0 bases, with 15 bases between the two germline ends. The CDR3 spells CAISELNRSTSTDTQYF. The CDR3, as DNA: TGTGCCATCAGTGAGCTCAACAGAAGTACTAGCACAGATACGCAGTATTTT.

This clone has just a few counts. The chain carries TRBV2 and TRBJ2-3; 9 bases agree with TRBD2. This CDR3 is 13 amino acids long. CDR1 is SNHLY and CDR2 is FYNNEI in the germline V gene. V was clipped by 6 bases and J by 10 bases; unmatched bases: 8. CDR3 bases: TGTGCCAGCAGCCTCTTAGGACTAGCGTCGCAGTATTTT. Its translation is CASSLLGLASQYF.

The V and J genes are TRBV7-8 and TRBJ2-7, with TRBD2 matching 8 bases. V lost 5 bases and J lost 3; bases outside the gene matches: 12. This CDR3 is 16 amino acids long. From germline, CDR1 is SGHVS and CDR2 FQNEAQ. CDR3 loop: CASSPREGKNIYEQYF. CDR3 DNA: TGTGCCAGCAGCCCCCGGGAGGGAAAGAATATCTACGAGCAGTACTTC.

The chain is built from TRBV14 and TRBJ2-7; maybe TRBD2 (5 bases). CDR3 length: 14 amino acids. V lost 1 base and J 3 bases, leaving 10 bases between the germline ends. The germline V gene encodes CDR1 SGHDN and CDR2 FVKESK. As DNA, the CDR3 is TGTGCCAGCAGCCAAGTCGAGGGTTTCTACGAGCAGTACTTC. Amino acids: CASSQVEGFYEQYF.

The CDR3: CASSRGGSSSYNEQFF. Written as DNA, the CDR3 is TGTGCCAGCAGCCGGGGGGGCTCCAGCTCCTACAATGAGCAGTTCTTC. The V gene is TRBV9, the J gene TRBJ2-1; TRBD2 matches 8 bases. Germline loops: CDR1 SGDLS, CDR2 YYNGEE. V dropped 4 bases and J dropped 0; count of bases not matched to a gene: 6. The CDR3 has 16 residues.

This clone was observed a handful of times. V usage is TRBV2 and J usage is TRBJ1-6; D is unresolved. Looked up from germline, CDR1 is SNHLY and CDR2 is FYNNEI. V lost 0 bases and J lost 9, with 12 bases in between. This CDR3 spans 15 amino acids. CDR3 in DNA: TGTGCCAGCAGTGAAGCTTGGGGAATAGGTTCACCCCTCCACTTT. Its translation is CASSEAWGIGSPLHF.